Listed below are T cell receptor beta chains from one sample, sequenced in a study of blood T cell repertoires in COVID-19. Profiling relied on immunoSEQ multiplex PCR, and the TCRdb table lists in-frame clones only, not all of them. The sample consists of 150,000 to 200,000 clones, more than 75% of them appearing once. The specimen sequenced was PBMCs or T cells enriched from blood (not recorded which). These receptor sequences come from a woman between 45 and 60 years old with acute COVID-19. Each CDR3 is given with its conserved first and last residue. A D gene is named only where the DNA matches it firmly. Some rows mark clone size as missing; the rest say once, few, many or name a class of expanded clone.

cdr3_length clone_size j_call v_call d_call cdr3_nt cdr3_aa
13 NA TRBJ2-3 TRBV6-2/TRBV6-3 NA TGTGCCAGCAGTTACCCCCCGCGAGATACGCAGTATTTT CASSYPPRDTQYF
10 few TRBJ1-1 TRBV27 NA TGTGCCAGCGGACAGTCCCAAGCTTTCTTT CASGQSQAFF
13 NA TRBJ1-2 TRBV19 NA TGTGCCAGTAGCACCCAGGGGCACTATGGCTACACCTTC CASSTQGHYGYTF
14 NA TRBJ1-2 TRBV3-1/TRBV3-2 NA TGTGCCAGCAGCCAACAAGCAGGCCCATATGGCTACACCTTC CASSQQAGPYGYTF
12 NA TRBJ1-1 TRBV7-9 NA TGTGCCAGCAGCTTAGTACAGACTGAAGCTTTCTTT CASSLVQTEAFF
14 NA TRBJ2-3 TRBV5-1 NA TGCGCCAGCAGCTTGATCCCATCAACAGATACGCAGTATTTT CASSLIPSTDTQYF
14 NA TRBJ2-2 TRBV9 NA TGTGCCAGCAGCGGCCTGCTGGGGCCCGGGGAGCTGTTTTTT CASSGLLGPGELFF
14 once TRBJ1-4 TRBV1 NA TGCACCAGCAGCCTCGGACAGGGCCCTGAAAAACTGTTTTTT CTSSLGQGPEKLFF
15 NA TRBJ2-3 TRBV6-5 NA TGTGCCAGCAGCCCAACAGGGTCGGCGACAGATACGCAGTATTTT CASSPTGSATDTQYF
16 NA TRBJ2-3 TRBV7-9 TRBD2 TGTGCCAGCAGCTTAGTTTCGAGCGGGAGAGGGGATACGCAGTATTTT CASSLVSSGRGDTQYF
16 NA TRBJ2-2 TRBV6-5 TRBD1 TGTGCCAGCAGTTACTGGGACAGGGTCAGGAACGGGGAGCTGTTTTTT CASSYWDRVRNGELFF
15 few TRBJ2-2 TRBV6-4 NA TGTGCCAGCAGTGAAAGGCAGGGATACACCGGGGAGCTGTTTTTT CASSERQGYTGELFF
13 NA TRBJ2-2 TRBV12-3/TRBV12-4 NA TGTGCCAGCAGCCGAATCGGGTCAGGGGAGCTGTTTTTT CASSRIGSGELFF
15 NA TRBJ1-4 TRBV11-2 TRBD1 TGTGCCAGCAGCTTATTTGGGACAGGGAATGAAAAACTGTTTTTT CASSLFGTGNEKLFF
16 NA TRBJ1-5 TRBV5-8 NA TGTGCCAGCAGCTTGAGGGGGGGGACTGGGAAATCGCCCCAGCATTTT CASSLRGGTGKSPQHF
14 once TRBJ2-2 TRBV19 NA TGTGCCAGTAGTATACAGGGGTCGGTCCGGGAGCTGTTTTTT CASSIQGSVRELFF
15 NA TRBJ2-1 TRBV7-3 NA TGTGCCAGCAGCCTAAGACAGGAGATCTACAATGAGCAGTTCTTC CASSLRQEIYNEQFF
13 few TRBJ2-3 TRBV10-1 NA TGCGCCAGCAGTGACCCTAGCACAGATACGCAGTATTTT CASSDPSTDTQYF
15 NA TRBJ1-5 TRBV19 NA TGTGCCAGTAGTATCGGAGACAGGAGGTTTCAGCCCCAGCATTTT CASSIGDRRFQPQHF
15 NA TRBJ2-1 TRBV5-1 TRBD2 TGCGCCAGCAGCTTGGAAGCGGGGGCAAACAATGAGCAGTTCTTC CASSLEAGANNEQFF
16 NA TRBJ2-3 TRBV5-4 TRBD2 TGTGCCAGCAGCTTGGATAGCGGGGGGGCGGGAGATACGCAGTATTTT CASSLDSGGAGDTQYF
16 NA TRBJ1-1 TRBV5-4 TRBD1 TGTGCCAGCAGCCAAGGGACAGGAGCTTCCCTCACTGAAGCTTTCTTT CASSQGTGASLTEAFF
13 NA TRBJ2-5 TRBV19 NA TGTGCCAGTGGTGGGGAGGTTAGGGAGACCCAGTACTTC CASGGEVRETQYF
15 NA TRBJ2-3 TRBV6-5 NA TGTGCCAGCACTACCGGGGAGGTAGATGCAGATACGCAGTATTTT CASTTGEVDADTQYF
15 NA TRBJ1-2 TRBV7-9 NA TGTGCCAGCAGCACAGAACAGCCGGTGGTCTATGGCTACACCTTC CASSTEQPVVYGYTF
13 NA TRBJ1-2 TRBV12-3/TRBV12-4 NA TGTGCCAGCAATCAGGGACTGACTTATGGCTACACCTTC CASNQGLTYGYTF
15 NA TRBJ1-1 TRBV4-1 NA TGCGCCAGCAGCCCCCCGGTCAGGGGGAACACTGAAGCTTTCTTT CASSPPVRGNTEAFF
14 few TRBJ1-5 TRBV28 NA TGTGCCAGCAGTCCCCCGCGGTCCAATCAGCCCCAGCATTTT CASSPPRSNQPQHF
15 NA TRBJ1-2 TRBV24-1 NA TGTGCCACCAGTGATTCCGGAGCACACGTTTATGGCTACACCTTC CATSDSGAHVYGYTF
15 once TRBJ2-3 TRBV7-2 NA TGTGCCAGCAGCTTCGCGGGGTGGGGCACAGATACGCAGTATTTT CASSFAGWGTDTQYF
15 NA TRBJ1-3 TRBV2 NA TGTGCCAGCACGGGGAGAACTGGAGCAGGAAACACCATATATTTT CASTGRTGAGNTIYF
14 NA TRBJ1-2 TRBV7-2 TRBD1 TGTGCCAGCAGCGGGGGACAGGGGACATATGGCTACACCTTC CASSGGQGTYGYTF
13 NA TRBJ1-2 TRBV20-1 NA TGCAGTGCTAGTTCCGGGTTTGGGTTCGGCTACACCTTC CSASSGFGFGYTF
17 NA TRBJ2-1 TRBV2 NA TGTGCCAGCTTTCACCGCCGTCGGGCTAGCGAGAACAATGAGCAGTTCTTC CASFHRRRASENNEQFF
15 NA TRBJ1-5 TRBV5-8 TRBD1 TGTGCCAGCAGCTGGACAGGCGGGGGGAATCAGCCCCAGCATTTT CASSWTGGGNQPQHF
10 once TRBJ1-2 TRBV20-1 NA TGCAGTGCTAGGGCAGGGGAAGACACCTTC CSARAGEDTF
16 NA TRBJ1-4 TRBV10-3 NA TGTGCCATCAGTGATGGGGAGGGCGATGCAAATGAAAAACTGTTTTTT CAISDGEGDANEKLFF
13 NA TRBJ2-3 TRBV6-5 TRBD2 TGTGCCAGCAGTACTAGCGTTGTCGATACGCAGTATTTT CASSTSVVDTQYF
14 NA TRBJ1-5 TRBV11-2 NA TGTGCCAGCAGCCCAGTCGATTCTCATCAGCCCCAGCATTTT CASSPVDSHQPQHF
15 NA TRBJ1-6 TRBV9 TRBD1 TGTGCCAGCAGCGAGGGACAGGGTCAAGATTCACCCCTCCACTTT CASSEGQGQDSPLHF
15 once TRBJ2-3 TRBV29-1 TRBD2 TGCAGCGTTGAATCCCTAGCGGGGGTCACAGATACGCAGTATTTT CSVESLAGVTDTQYF
13 NA TRBJ1-3 TRBV9 TRBD1 TGTGCCAGCAGACAGGGGAGCGGAAACACCATATATTTT CASRQGSGNTIYF